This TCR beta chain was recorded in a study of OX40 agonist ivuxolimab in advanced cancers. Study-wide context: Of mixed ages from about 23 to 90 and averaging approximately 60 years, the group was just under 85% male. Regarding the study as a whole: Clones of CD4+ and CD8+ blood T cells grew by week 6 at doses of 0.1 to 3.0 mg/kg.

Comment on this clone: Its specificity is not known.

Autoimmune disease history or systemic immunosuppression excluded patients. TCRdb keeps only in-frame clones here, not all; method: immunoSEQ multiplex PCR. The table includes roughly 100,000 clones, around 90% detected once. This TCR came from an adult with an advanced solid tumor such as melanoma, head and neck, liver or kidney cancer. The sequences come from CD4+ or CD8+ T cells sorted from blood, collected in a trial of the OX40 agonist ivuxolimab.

CDR3 region: CASSYLTSGRRNEQFF. CDR3 coding DNA: TGTGCCAGCAGTTACTTGACTAGCGGGAGGAGGAATGAGCAGTTCTTC. The gene calls are TRBV6-6 and TRBJ2-1; 13 bases map to TRBD2. V lost 1 base and J lost 7; bases outside the gene matches: 4. The CDR3 spans 16 residues. The V gene's germline CDR1 is MNHNY and CDR2 SVGAGI (reference sequence).